Following are 6 T cell receptor beta chains from one sample sequenced in a study of identical twins. From the 5' RACE reads, TCRdb called clonotypes with MiXCR, one entry per CDR3 protein. Of roughly 260,000 distinct CDR3 sequences listed, 7% to 8.5% were seen once; the top ten hold around 5%. The same sample was also studied in work on yellow fever vaccine responses in identical twins.

The sample comprised CD8+ T cells sorted from blood. The source is a woman aged 18-29 years in good health.

The chain links TRBV12-3 or TRBV12-4 to TRBJ2-4, with TRBD2 identical over 8 bases. The V gene end was trimmed by 6 bases and the J gene end by 2 bases; junction bases not matched to a gene: 12. This CDR3 has 17 residues. In DNA form, the CDR3 reads TGTGCCAGCAGCCACCATTCGGCGGGAGGTTCCAAAAACATTCAGTACTTC. The encoded protein is CASSHHSAGGSKNIQYF.

The rearrangement uses TRBV27 and TRBJ2-2, with TRBD2 matching over 8 bases. The CDR3 covers 16 residues. CDR1 is MNHEY and CDR2 is SMNVEV in the germline V gene (reference sequence). Trimming removed 2 bases from V and 4 bases from J; junction bases left unmatched: 6. CDR3 DNA: TGTGCCAGCAGTTTAGTAGCGGGATCGAGCACCGGGGAGCTGTTTTTT. It is translated as CASSLVAGSSTGELFF.

This clonotype was picked up a small number of times. The rearrangement joins TRBV11-3 to TRBJ2-1, with 8 nucleotides matching TRBD2. CDR1 SGHNT and CDR2 YENEEA come from the germline V gene. The CDR3 is 17 residues long. V was clipped by 1 base and J by 7 bases; unmatched bases: 12. The CDR3, as DNA: TGTGCCAGCAGCTTAGTACTGCGCGGGAGGACTCTTAATGAGCAGTTCTTC. This gives the protein CASSLVLRGRTLNEQFF. The full variable domain, with the rest looked up from reference TRBV11-3 and TRBJ2-1, is EAGVVQSPRYKIIEKKQPVAFWCNPISGHNTLYWYLQNLGQGPELLIRYENEEAVDDSQLPKDRFSAERLKGVDSTLKIQPAELGDSAVYLCASSLVLRGRTLNEQFFGPGTRLTVL.

Ten or more counts support this clonotype. The chain uses TRBV28 and TRBJ2-3; 9 positions match TRBD1. CDR3 length equals 18 residues. The V gene's germline CDR1 is MDHEN and CDR2 SYDVKM. Trimming cost V 3 bases and J 2 bases; bases outside gene matches: 12. The CDR3: CASSFTGTGTIYTDTQYF. In DNA form, the CDR3 reads TGTGCCAGCAGTTTTACCGGGACAGGGACCATCTACACAGATACGCAGTATTTT.

This clonotype appeared many times. The rearrangement joins TRBV24-1 to TRBJ2-5; TRBD2 is a possible D gene (7 bases). Germline CDR1 is KGHDR and CDR2 is SFDVKD. The V end was cut by 3 bases, the J end by 5 bases, with 18 bases between. The CDR3 totals 16 residues. The CDR3 region has the DNA TGTGCCACCAGTGATCGCTCTAGCGGAAGGGGGGAGACCCAGTACTTC. Translating it yields CATSDRSSGRGETQYF.

This clonotype was found a few times. This chain links TRBV4-1 with TRBJ2-2, with D perhaps TRBD2 (7 bases). The germline V gene encodes CDR1 MGHRA and CDR2 YSYEKL. The CDR3 loop spans 19 amino acids. Trimming left V 4 bases short and J 3 bases short, with 24 bases between. Here the CDR3 DNA reads TGCGCCAGCAGCCCCCGCTCGGCGGGGGCCTCCCTTTACACCGGGGAGCTGTTTTTT. Its translation is CASSPRSAGASLYTGELFF.